The 26 T cell receptor beta chains reported below all come from one sample, sequenced in a study of sequential checkpoint blockade in melanoma. Method: immunoSEQ multiplex PCR; TCRdb's copy keeps in-frame clones and lacks some. The data show about 5,700 clones, roughly a fifth seen once. Treatment here: randomized to nivolumab then ipilimumab (arm A) or the reverse (arm B). The material was tumor tissue (inferred from file names), obtained from a patient given nivolumab and ipilimumab in sequence. Receptors originate from a human donor with melanoma.

This clone was seen only a few times. The rearrangement links TRBV5-1 to TRBJ2-1; 8 bases line up with TRBD2. V lost 1 base to trimming and J lost 3 bases; unmatched junction nucleotides: 6. Germline values: CDR1 SGHRS, CDR2 YFSETQ. The CDR3 totals 16 residues. The CDR3 loop is CASSLTSGGVYNEQFF. CDR3 DNA: TGCGCCAGCAGCTTGACTTCGGGAGGGGTCTACAATGAGCAGTTCTTC.

This clone appeared a few times. The chain couples TRBV11-3 to TRBJ1-5; D is possibly TRBD1 (6 bases). Germline CDR1 reads SGHNT; CDR2 reads YENEEA. The CDR3 has 15 amino acids. Deletions cut 1 base from V and 6 bases from J, with 13 bases between. CDR3 sequence reads: CASSLVGGGPQPQHF. CDR3 DNA sequence: TGTGCCAGCAGCTTAGTAGGGGGGGGCCCTCAGCCCCAGCATTTT.

In its sample, this clone is large (0.1 to 1%). The V call is TRBV19, the J call TRBJ2-5, with no clear D. Germline CDR1 is LNHDA and CDR2 is SQIVND (reference sequence). The CDR3 loop spans 15 amino acids. V lost 6 bases and J lost 1, with 15 bases in between. The CDR3 nucleotides read TGTGCCAGTAGAAAAGGCCCCTACCTCCAAGAGACCCAGTACTTC. It is translated as CASRKGPYLQETQYF.

V gene TRBV19 combines with J gene TRBJ1-5, with 9 bases that match TRBD1. V dropped 5 bases and J dropped 3; count of bases not matched to a gene: 8. CDR3 length equals 16 residues. Per the germline V gene, CDR1 is LNHDA and CDR2 is SQIVND (reference sequence). CDR3 nucleotide sequence: TGTGCCAGTAGTCCCTCCGGGACAGGGTTCAATCAGCCCCAGCATTTT. It yields the protein CASSPSGTGFNQPQHF.

This clone is termed large. The V and J genes are TRBV19 and TRBJ1-1; D gene ambiguous. The CDR3 is made up of 13 amino acids. Trimming took off 6 bases at V and 0 bases at J, with 8 bases between the two ends. Germline loops: CDR1 LNHDA, CDR2 SQIVND (reference sequence). The CDR3 DNA follows: TGTGCCAGTAGACTTAACCTGAACACTGAAGCTTTCTTT. Protein product: CASRLNLNTEAFF.

A few counts support this clone. CDR3 coding DNA: TGTGCCAGCACCCGGACAGGGAACTATGGCTACACCTTC. Translated, it gives CASTRTGNYGYTF. The chain couples TRBV28 to TRBJ1-2; 8 bases line up with TRBD1. Germline lookup yields CDR1 MDHEN and CDR2 SYDVKM. The ends lost 7 bases at V and 2 bases at J; junction bases unmatched: 3. The CDR3 has 13 residues.

The rearrangement uses TRBV28 and TRBJ2-2; the D gene could be TRBD1 or TRBD2 (5 bases each). The V end was cut by 6 bases, the J end by 5 bases, with 13 bases between. Germline CDR1 reads MDHEN; CDR2 reads SYDVKM. CDR3 length: 14 amino acids. CDR3 region: CASRGQGRTGELFF. CDR3 coding DNA: TGTGCCAGCAGAGGGCAGGGACGTACCGGGGAGCTGTTTTTT.

The chain has TRBV19 and TRBJ1-5; the D is unclear. Germline values: CDR1 LNHDA, CDR2 SQIVND (reference sequence). V lost 2 bases to trimming and J lost 0 bases, with 8 bases between them. CDR3 size: 15 residues. DNA for the CDR3: TGTGCCAGTAGTATACTTCAGAGTAGCAATCAGCCCCAGCATTTT. Translating gives CASSILQSSNQPQHF.

V is TRBV25-1 and J is TRBJ2-5, with a possible D match to TRBD1 (6 bases). The V gene lost 2 bases and the J gene lost 7 bases, with 11 bases spanning the gap. CDR1 and CDR2 (germline): MGHDK, SYGVNS. The CDR3 length is 13 residues. The CDR3 spells CASSERDTWTQYF. The CDR3 DNA is TGTGCCAGCAGTGAAAGGGACACGTGGACCCAGTACTTC.

The V gene is TRBV28, the J gene TRBJ2-7; D is possibly TRBD2 (6 bases). The V gene's germline CDR1 is MDHEN and CDR2 SYDVKM. V was pared by 3 bases and J by 4 bases, with 10 bases between. CDR3 length: 13 residues. CDR3 nucleotides: TGTGCCAGCAGTTTCGACGGGGGTTACGAGCAGTACTTC. Its translation is CASSFDGGYEQYF.

This clone was seen only a few times. The chain carries TRBV6-8 and TRBJ1-1; 9 positions match TRBD1. Germline CDR1 MNHGY, CDR2 SAAAGT. After removal of 5 bases from V and 5 bases from J, the junction contained 15 bases not matched to a gene. The CDR3 is made up of 17 amino acids. The CDR3 nucleotides read TGTGCCAGCAGTGAGTACGGGACAGGGTCGGATCGGACTGAAGCTTTCTTT. This codes for CASSEYGTGSDRTEAFF.

The rearrangement joins TRBV28 to TRBJ2-2, with D unresolved. The germline gives CDR1 MDHEN, CDR2 SYDVKM. The length of the CDR3 is 16 residues. Trimming shortened V by 6 bases and J by 4 bases, and 18 bases separated the two germline ends. In DNA form, the CDR3 reads TGTGCCAGCAGGCCGGTATTGGGGTTGGGCACCGGGGAGCTGTTTTTT. Protein: CASRPVLGLGTGELFF.

V usage is TRBV29-1 and J usage is TRBJ1-4; 10 bases agree with TRBD1. The length of the CDR3 is 16 residues. Trimming cost V 1 base and J 5 bases; bases outside gene matches: 7. The germline V gene encodes CDR1 SQVTM and CDR2 ANQGSEA. The CDR3 nucleotides read TGCAGCGTTGAAGGGGAGTGGACAGGGGGAAATGAAAAACTGTTTTTT. It specifies CSVEGEWTGGNEKLFF.

V is TRBV1 and J is TRBJ2-5; the table's D call, TRBD2, was not checked against the DNA. TRBV1 is annotated as a pseudogene. This CDR3 is 15 amino acids long. CDR3 nucleotide sequence: TGCGCCAGCAGCCGTCTAGCGGGGGAGGGGGAGACCCAGTACTTC. Its translation is CASSRLAGEGETQYF.

This clone was detected ten times or more. This chain links TRBV11-3 with TRBJ1-2; weak D call: TRBD1 (5 bases). The CDR3 has 16 residues. V gave up 6 bases and J gave up 3 bases, with 20 bases separating them. Germline-derived CDR1 and CDR2 are SGHNT and YENEEA. CDR3 sequence reads: CASRPDSGVGYYGYTF. The DNA for the CDR3 is TGTGCCAGCAGACCCGATTCGGGGGTCGGCTACTATGGCTACACCTTC. Variable domain in full (rest from reference TRBV11-3 and TRBJ1-2): EAGVVQSPRYKIIEKKQPVAFWCNPISGHNTLYWYLQNLGQGPELLIRYENEEAVDDSQLPKDRFSAERLKGVDSTLKIQPAELGDSAVYLCASRPDSGVGYYGYTFGSGTRLTVV.

This rearrangement joins TRBV6-8 to TRBJ1-5; perhaps TRBD1 as D (5 bases). Trimming cost V 6 bases and J 7 bases, with 19 bases left between them. This CDR3 is built from 15 residues. From germline, CDR1 is MNHGY and CDR2 SAAAGT. The CDR3: CASSSNGGVGQPQHF. The CDR3 bases are TGTGCCAGCAGCTCTAATGGGGGGGTAGGCCAGCCCCAGCATTTT.

This clone is classed as large (0.1 to 1%). The chain has TRBV6-8 and TRBJ1-2; D not certain. The length of the CDR3 is 16 residues. Trimming shortened V by 1 base and J by 4 bases, and 16 bases separated the two germline ends. Germline lookup yields CDR1 MNHGY and CDR2 SAAAGT. The CDR3 DNA reads TGTGCCAGCAGTTACTTGAGAAAGGGAGGTGGCTATGGCTACACCTTC. Protein: CASSYLRKGGGYGYTF.

The V and J genes are TRBV25-1 and TRBJ2-2; D gene unclear. Germline V gene lookup returns CDR1 MGHDK and CDR2 SYGVNS. V lost 6 bases and J 3 bases, leaving 14 bases between the germline ends. This CDR3 has 15 residues. The CDR3 loop reads CASRDQDHYTGELFF. Written as DNA, the CDR3 is TGTGCCAGCAGAGATCAGGACCATTACACCGGGGAGCTGTTTTTT.

Ten or more counts support this clone. This chain connects TRBV11-3 to TRBJ1-2, with 9 bases fitting TRBD1. The CDR3 length is 14 residues. V shed 5 bases and J 4 bases; nucleotides not matched to a gene: 5. Germline-derived CDR1 and CDR2 are SGHNT and YENEEA. CDR3 loop: CASSLGTGFYGYTF. The CDR3 region has the DNA TGTGCCAGCAGCCTGGGGACAGGGTTCTATGGCTACACCTTC.

The chain's CDR3 is CAWSVVSSGGAFQETQYF. The DNA of the CDR3 is TGTGCCTGGAGTGTAGTATCGAGCGGGGGGGCCTTTCAGGAGACCCAGTACTTC. The chain has TRBV30 and TRBJ2-5; TRBD2 agrees at 10 bases. J gave up 5 bases and V 0 bases, and 15 bases lay outside the gene matches. This CDR3 comprises 18 residues. From germline, CDR1 is GTSNPN and CDR2 SVGIG (reference sequence).

This clone was counted a few times. The chain carries TRBV7-7 and TRBJ2-2; D is uncertain. The CDR3 spans 15 residues. Germline V gives CDR1 SSHAT, CDR2 FNYEAQ (reference sequence). Trimming shortened V by 2 bases and J by 4 bases, and 11 bases separated the two germline ends. CDR3 sequence (DNA): TGTGCCAGCAGCTTACAAGGAAAGTTCACCGGGGAGCTGTTTTTT. It is translated as CASSLQGKFTGELFF.

In its sample, this clone was seen a few times. The rearrangement links TRBV6-8 to TRBJ2-7, with 9 positions matching TRBD1. This CDR3 comprises 17 residues. After removal of 6 bases from V and 1 base from J, the junction contained 13 bases not matched to a gene. CDR1 and CDR2 (germline): MNHGY, SAAAGT. The CDR3 DNA follows: TGTGCCAGCAGCCCCCAACCGGGACAGGGCCCTTCCTACGAGCAGTACTTC. Amino acid sequence: CASSPQPGQGPSYEQYF.

The rearrangement uses TRBV18 and TRBJ2-3; no clear D gene. CDR3 size: 13 residues. Germline lookup yields CDR1 KGHSH and CDR2 LQKENI. Trimming pared 2 bases from V and 2 bases from J, leaving 5 bases between. CDR3 coding DNA: TGTGCCAGCTCACCAGCTACCACAGATACGCAGTATTTT. Translated, it gives CASSPATTDTQYF.

The rearrangement joins TRBV28 to TRBJ2-3; possibly TRBD2 for D (6 bases). The CDR3 spans 14 residues. Germline CDR1 reads MDHEN; CDR2 reads SYDVKM. V was clipped by 7 bases and J by 3 bases, with 14 bases between them. CDR3 bases: TGTGCCAGCACCCCCTTGGAGGGGACAGATACGCAGTATTTT. Translation gives CASTPLEGTDTQYF. Together with reference TRBV28 and TRBJ2-3, the CDR3 gives the full variable domain: DVKVTQSSRYLVKRTGEKVFLECVQDMDHENMFWYRQDPGLGLRLIYFSYDVKMKEKGDIPEGYSVSREKKERFSLILESASTNQTSMYLCASTPLEGTDTQYFGPGTRLTVL.

This clone was seen only a few times. This chain connects TRBV9 to TRBJ2-5; D gene ambiguous. This CDR3 region has 15 residues. The ends were cut back, 4 bases at V and 7 bases at J, with 20 bases in the middle. CDR1 is SGDLS and CDR2 is YYNGEE in the germline V gene. The CDR3 reads CASSPSQLPPRTQYF. Written as DNA, the CDR3 is TGTGCCAGCAGCCCATCACAGCTACCCCCTAGGACCCAGTACTTC.

This rearrangement joins TRBV19 to TRBJ1-1; D might be TRBD1 (6 bases). The CDR3 sequence is 15 residues long. V lost 0 bases and J 6 bases, leaving 14 bases between the germline ends. Germline V gives CDR1 LNHDA, CDR2 SQIVND (reference sequence). This CDR3 is CASSIDPGARSEAFF. The CDR3 DNA is TGTGCCAGTAGTATAGATCCGGGGGCGCGGTCTGAAGCTTTCTTT.